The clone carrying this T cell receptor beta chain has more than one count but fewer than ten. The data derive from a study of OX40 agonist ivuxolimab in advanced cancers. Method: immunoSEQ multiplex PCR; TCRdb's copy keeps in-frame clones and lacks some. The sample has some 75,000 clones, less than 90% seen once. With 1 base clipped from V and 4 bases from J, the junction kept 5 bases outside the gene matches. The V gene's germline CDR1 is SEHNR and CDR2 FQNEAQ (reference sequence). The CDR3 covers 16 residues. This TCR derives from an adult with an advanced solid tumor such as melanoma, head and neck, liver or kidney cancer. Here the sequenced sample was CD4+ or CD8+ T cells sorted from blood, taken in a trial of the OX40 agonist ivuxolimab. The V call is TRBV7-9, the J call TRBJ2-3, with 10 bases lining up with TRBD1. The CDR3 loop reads CASSLGQGAPSDTQYF. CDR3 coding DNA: TGTGCCAGCAGCTTAGGACAGGGGGCCCCTTCAGATACGCAGTATTTT.